This TCR beta chain was sequenced in a study of post-analysis software for immune sequencing data. Overall study context: In terms of disease course, relapsing-remitting, secondary progressive and progressive-relapsing multiple sclerosis were included. Study-wide points: Samples prepared in the same batch strongly co-clustered by F measure. In patients, TRBV5-6, TRBV5-1 and TRBV20-1 belonged to five TRBV segments found more frequently than in controls. Controls showed significantly higher normalized Chao1 diversity than did multiple sclerosis patients.

There are 13 residues in the CDR3. This clonotype appeared a few times. Its target is unknown. A much larger clone differs from this one at a single base, so this may be a read error. Researchers reported that TCR beta cDNA libraries carried unique molecular identifiers. Each sample of about 0.95 to 11 million input T cells yielded about 500,000 cDNA molecules, so each molecule approximated one T cell. TCRdb re-derived calls from the PCR reads in MiXCR, one entry per CDR3 protein. In the table there are hundreds of thousands of distinct CDR3 sequences, roughly 46% of which are singletons. The receptor was isolated from a girl under 18 with multiple sclerosis. Input material: blood. The rearrangement uses TRBV12-3 or TRBV12-4 and TRBJ2-7; TRBD1 matches at 10 bases. CDR3 amino acids: CAGSPGTGDEQYF. The DNA for the CDR3 is TGTGCCGGCAGCCCCGGGACAGGGGACGAGCAGTACTTC.